Shown below are 30 T cell receptor beta chains from a single sample sequenced in a study of tumor and adjacent non-tumor tissue in lung cancer. Three rounds of nested PCR, following a modified ARM-PCR protocol, produced the TCRbeta library. Each CDR3 protein gets one entry after TCRdb re-called the multiplex PCR reads with MiXCR. The sample shows about 100,000 distinct CDR3 sequences, 55% to 65% of them seen only once. RNA was extracted from bulk tissue without any cell sorting. More than 3 cm separated this lung sample from the edge of the tumor. The sequencing sample was made of distant non-tumor lung tissue. The receptors derive from a man aged 25-45 years with non-small cell lung cancer.

The V and J genes are TRBV20-1 and TRBJ2-5; 9 bases align to TRBD2. V dropped 1 base and J dropped 14; count of bases not matched to a gene: 20. The germline CDR1 and CDR2 sequences are DFQATT and SNEGSKA (reference sequence). CDR3 length equals 16 residues. The CDR3 nucleotides read TGCAGTGCTAGAGTTAGCGGGGGCCCCATTCAAGAGATCCACTACTTC. Encoded protein: CSARVSGGPIQEIHYF.

In the case of this clonotype: A much more abundant neighbour one base away suggests this may be a read error. The V gene is TRBV12-3 or TRBV12-4, the J gene TRBJ2-1; the match to TRBD2 covers 9 bases. This CDR3 has 14 residues. V gave up 10 bases and J gave up 6 bases; unmatched junction bases: 10. CDR3 DNA: TGTGCCAACAAAAATAGCGGGGGCCCCAATGAGCAGTTCTTC. Translating it yields CANKNSGGPNEQFF.

Note on this clonotype: At one end the junction does not follow the germline gene, possibly because of a read error. DNA for the CDR3: TGCGCCAGCAGCCAAGAAGGGGGGGGCCGCAGTGAGCAGTTATTC. Translating it yields CASSQEGGGRSEQLF. The chain combines TRBV4-3 with TRBJ2-1, with D perhaps TRBD2 (7 bases). The CDR3 length is 15 residues. From germline, CDR1 is LGHNA and CDR2 YSLEER.

This clonotype was seen a few times. Possible read error: a much larger clone is one base away. DNA for the CDR3: TGCAGTGCTAGAGAACCTAGCGGGGGGGCCAGCGAGCAGCACTTC. Its translation: CSAREPSGGASEQHF. V is TRBV20-1 and J is TRBJ2-7, with 12 bases aligning to TRBD2. The germline gives CDR1 DFQATT, CDR2 SNEGSKA (reference sequence). The CDR3 is 15 residues long.

The table lists this clonotype with many counts. The chain carries TRBV20-1 and TRBJ2-1, with 9 bases fitting TRBD2. J was trimmed by 4 bases and V by 6 bases; bases with no gene match: 7. Germline values: CDR1 DFQATT, CDR2 SNEGSKA (reference sequence). CDR3 length: 14 amino acids. CDR3 sequence reads: CSAIGLATYNEQFF. The DNA for the CDR3 is TGCAGTGCCATTGGACTAGCGACTTACAATGAGCAGTTCTTC.

Only a few counts were recorded for this clonotype. The junction and the germline gene differ at one end; a read error may be behind it. This chain uses TRBV11-2 with TRBJ2-3; possibly TRBD1 for D (6 bases). Germline V gene sequence: CDR1 SGHAT, CDR2 FQNNGV. The CDR3 has 13 amino acids. The CDR3 here is CASSSGRTDTQYF. CDR3 in DNA: TGTGCCAGCAGCTCGGGTCGGACAGATACGCAGTATTTC.

On this clonotype itself: Since a much larger clone is just one base distant, this may be a read error. The chain carries TRBV5-6 and TRBJ1-5; D possibly corresponds to TRBD1 (5 bases). CDR3 size: 14 residues. Looked up from germline, CDR1 is SGHDT and CDR2 is YYEEEE. The CDR3 sequence is CVSSLVGANQPQHF. The CDR3 bases are TGTGTCAGCAGCTTGGTCGGGGCGAATCAGCCCCAGCATTTT.

Regarding this clonotype: This clone may be a read error of a much larger clone one base away. The chain joins TRBV12-3 or TRBV12-4 to TRBJ1-1; TRBD1 is a possible D gene (6 bases). The CDR3 is 12 residues long. Trimming took 5 bases from V and 5 from J, leaving 9 bases between them. CDR3 protein: CASSGQYTEAFF. The CDR3 nucleotides are TGTGCCAGCAGTGGACAGTATACTGAAGCTTTCTTT.

Note on this clonotype: The junction does not match germline at one end; this may be a read error. The chain joins TRBV11-1 to TRBJ2-1; 7 bases are a match to TRBD2. CDR1 is SGHAT, CDR2 FQDESV, per germline (reference sequence). The CDR3 totals 17 residues. The CDR3 DNA reads TGTACCAGCGCCCTCGGTGGGGGAGGGGAGTCCTACAATGAGCAGTTCTTC. This encodes CTSALGGGGESYNEQFF.

The chain is built from TRBV12-5 and TRBJ2-1; 7 nucleotides align to TRBD2. This CDR3 spans 17 amino acids. Trimming at V came to 5 bases and at J to 11 bases, leaving 21 bases not matched to a gene. CDR1 and CDR2 (germline): LGHNT, FRNRAP. For the CDR3, the DNA is TGTGCTAGTGGTCCCGGACTAGTGGGGGGTCTCAGAAATCAGCAGTTCTTC. Translated: CASGPGLVGGLRNQQFF.

This clonotype was seen many times. The CDR3 here is CASSSDNENIQYF. The CDR3 region has the DNA TGTGCCAGCAGCTCGGACAACGAAAACATTCAGTACTTC. The chain links TRBV5-6 to TRBJ2-4; tentative D call: TRBD1 (5 bases). The CDR3 has 13 amino acids. Looked up from germline, CDR1 is SGHDT and CDR2 is YYEEEE. V was clipped by 3 bases and J by 5 bases, with 9 bases between them.

Concerning this clonotype: An end of the junction differs from the germline gene, which may be a read error. This chain connects TRBV6-2 or TRBV6-3 to TRBJ1-4; D unclear. Germline CDR1 reads MNHEY; CDR2 reads SVGEGT. This CDR3 region has 14 residues. The CDR3 DNA reads as TGTGCCAACAGTCATGGGGCAACTAATGAAAAACTGTTTTTT. This sequence encodes CANSHGATNEKLFF.

Concerning this clonotype: A read error may explain this, as a much larger clone is one base away. The V gene is TRBV4-2, the J gene TRBJ2-7; 9 positions match TRBD2. Germline loops: CDR1 LGHNA, CDR2 YNFKEQ. The V segment lost 1 base and the J segment 9 bases; nucleotides outside the gene matches: 13. The CDR3 contains 16 residues. The CDR3 region has the DNA TGTGCCAGCAGCCAAGGGGATAGCGGGAGCTTCTTCGGGCAGTACTTC. It yields the protein CASSQGDSGSFFGQYF.

This clonotype was seen more than once but under ten times. Being one base from a much bigger clone, this may be a read error. The chain employs TRBV14 and TRBJ2-4; D gene ambiguous. The germline CDR1 and CDR2 sequences are SGHDN and FVKESK. The CDR3 is 16 amino acids. Deletions cut 4 bases from V and 2 bases from J, with 15 bases between. In DNA form, the CDR3 reads TGTGCCAGCAGCCTTGGAAAGGGTCCGCCCAAAAACATTCAGTACTTC. It is translated as CASSLGKGPPKNIQYF.

This clonotype was seen just once. Lacking the conserved final phenylalanine or tryptophan, this CDR3 likely reflects a read error. This sequence joins TRBV11-2 and TRBJ2-7; D might be TRBD1 or TRBD2, each matching 5 bases. V lost 4 bases, J lost 1 base, and 8 bases lay in between. The CDR3 loop spans 13 amino acids. Germline loops: CDR1 SGHAT, CDR2 FQNNGV. DNA for the CDR3: TGTGCCAGCAGCTCTGGGGGATCCTACGAGCAGTACTCC. This sequence encodes CASSSGGSYEQYS.

This clonotype occurred many times. The gene calls are TRBV29-1 and TRBJ2-1; 10 nucleotides line up with TRBD2. This CDR3 has 16 residues. With 6 bases clipped from V and 6 bases from J, the junction kept 14 bases outside the gene matches. The V gene's germline CDR1 is SQVTM and CDR2 ANQGSEA. CDR3 sequence: CSVLIAPSGSANEQFF. Here the CDR3 DNA reads TGCAGCGTCCTGATCGCCCCTAGCGGGAGTGCCAATGAGCAGTTCTTC.

With respect to this clonotype: With a much larger clone just one base away, this may be a read error. This rearrangement joins TRBV5-1 to TRBJ1-4, with TRBD1 as a possible D gene (5 bases). Per the germline V gene, CDR1 is SGHRS and CDR2 is YFSETQ. The CDR3 length is 13 residues. The CDR3 region is CASSDGGDERLFF. The CDR3, as DNA: TGCGCCAGCAGCGACGGGGGGGATGAAAGACTGTTTTTT.

The chain links TRBV5-4 to TRBJ2-7; D is tentatively TRBD1 or TRBD2 (5 bases each). V was clipped by 4 bases and J by 7 bases, with 12 bases between them. The CDR3 length is 12 residues. The germline CDR1 and CDR2 sequences are SGHNT and YYREEE (reference sequence). The CDR3 coding sequence is TGTGCCAGCAGCCTCCGGGACGGTGAGCAGTACTTC. It is translated as CASSLRDGEQYF. The whole variable domain, filled in from reference TRBV5-4 and TRBJ2-7, reads ETGVTQSPTHLIKTRGQQVTLRCSSQSGHNTVSWYQQALGQGPQFIFQYYREEENGRGNFPPRFSGLQFPNYSSELNVNALELDDSALYLCASSLRDGEQYFGPGTRLTVT.

Worth noting for this clonotype: Lacking the conserved final phenylalanine or tryptophan, this CDR3 likely reflects a read error. J is TRBJ2-1 and V is TRBV20-1, with 9 bases aligning to TRBD2. This CDR3 has 15 amino acids. Germline CDR1 and CDR2: DFQATT and SNEGSKA (reference sequence). V lost 6 bases and J lost 8; bases outside the gene matches: 14. The CDR3 sequence is CSALTWTSVLYEQFY. CDR3 nucleotides: TGCAGTGCCCTGACCTGGACTAGCGTTCTCTATGAGCAGTTCTAC.

Ten or more counts support this clonotype. The chain carries TRBV5-5 and TRBJ2-7, with D possibly TRBD2 on 6 matching bases. Germline V lookup: CDR1 SGHKS, CDR2 YYEKEE (reference sequence). V lost 6 bases and J 3 bases, leaving 19 bases between the germline ends. This CDR3 is 15 amino acids long. The CDR3 sequence is CASTWGDGKGYEQYF. CDR3 coding DNA: TGTGCCAGCACCTGGGGGGACGGGAAGGGCTACGAGCAGTACTTC.

There are many counts of this clonotype. Here the CDR3 reads CASSQGTGNSPLHF. Here the CDR3 DNA reads TGTGCCAGCAGCCAAGGGACAGGGAATTCACCCCTCCACTTT. This chain uses TRBV4-2 with TRBJ1-6; 8 bases fit TRBD1. The CDR3 is 14 amino acids. Germline CDR1 reads LGHNA; CDR2 reads YNFKEQ. Germline trimming cut 1 base from V and 7 bases from J; bases unmatched to any gene: 0.

This clonotype was seen a handful of times. This sequence may be a read error, since a much larger clone differs from it by one base. This chain uses TRBV6-5 with TRBJ2-2; a weak D match, TRBD2 (6 bases). V shed 6 bases and J shed 7 bases, with 15 bases lying between them. The CDR3 extends over 14 amino acids. Germline V gene lookup returns CDR1 MNHEY and CDR2 SVGAGI. CDR3 bases: TGTGCCAGCAGGCGGGACGCGAGCATCGGGGAGCTGTTTTTT. Protein product: CASRRDASIGELFF.

The genes are TRBV11-1 and TRBJ2-7; TRBD1 matches 9 bases. This CDR3 has 14 amino acids. The J segment lost 5 bases and the V segment lost 6 bases, leaving 8 bases of the junction unmatched. Germline V gives CDR1 SGHAT, CDR2 FQDESV (reference sequence). The CDR3, as DNA: TGTGCCAGCAGTCGCGGGACAGGGCCCCACGAGCAGTACTTC. Its protein is CASSRGTGPHEQYF.

On this clonotype itself: The junction departs from germline at one end; a sequencing error may be responsible. This chain joins TRBV11-3 and TRBJ2-1; no definite D call. This CDR3 contains 14 residues. Per germline, CDR1 SGHNT and CDR2 YENEEA. The CDR3 DNA is TGTGCCAACAGCTCCCCCAGCCCCTACAATGAGCAGTTCTTC. Translating it yields CANSSPSPYNEQFF.

CDR3 nucleotide sequence: TGTGCCAGCAGCATGTGGACAGGGGGCGGCACAGATACGCAGTATTTT. As protein: CASSMWTGGGTDTQYF. The V and J genes are TRBV11-2 and TRBJ2-3; 11 nucleotides agree with TRBD1. The CDR3 contains 16 residues. Germline CDR1 is SGHAT and CDR2 is FQNNGV. With V trimmed by 5 bases and J by 1 base, 5 bases remained unmatched.

A note on this clonotype: This may stem from a read error, because a much larger clone lies one nucleotide away. The J gene is TRBJ2-3, the V gene TRBV6-2 or TRBV6-3, with D possibly being TRBD2 (10 bases). Germline lookup yields CDR1 MNHEY and CDR2 SVGEGT. The CDR3 loop spans 23 amino acids. The V gene lost 4 bases and the J gene lost 4 bases, with 39 bases spanning the gap. The CDR3 is CASSSTGGLAGDEAPRTPDTQYF. The CDR3 bases are TGTGCCAGCAGTTCTACAGGGGGCCTAGCGGGAGATGAGGCCCCACGTACACCAGATACGCAGTATTTT.

Details on this clonotype: The CDR3 does not close with the conserved phenylalanine or tryptophan, likely indicating a read error. This CDR3 reads CSVDDPGQGVQETQYS. The CDR3 DNA follows: TGCAGCGTTGATGACCCGGGACAGGGGGTTCAAGAGACCCAGTACTCC. This rearrangement joins TRBV29-1 to TRBJ2-5, with 11 bases aligning to TRBD1. This CDR3 is 16 amino acids long. The V gene end was trimmed by 3 bases and the J gene end by 2 bases; junction bases not matched to a gene: 8. The V gene's germline CDR1 is SQVTM and CDR2 ANQGSEA.

This clonotype has a handful of counts. The V call is TRBV14, the J call TRBJ2-7; possible D gene TRBD1, 6 bases. Deletions cut 0 bases from V and 7 bases from J, with 22 bases between. This CDR3 has 17 amino acids. Germline lookup yields CDR1 SGHDN and CDR2 FVKESK. In DNA, the CDR3 is TGTGCCAGCAGCCAAGATCGGGTGGGTACAGGGACGAGGGAGCAGTACTTC. Residues: CASSQDRVGTGTREQYF.

The gene calls are TRBV13 and TRBJ2-2; TRBD1 matches 9 bases. Trimming cost V 4 bases and J 1 base; bases outside gene matches: 10. Germline V gives CDR1 PRHDT, CDR2 FYEKMQ (reference sequence). CDR3 length: 18 amino acids. The CDR3 sequence: CASSSLPGQGLNTGELFF. CDR3 DNA: TGTGCCAGCAGCTCTCTTCCGGGACAGGGATTGAACACCGGGGAGCTGTTTTTT.

This clonotype was seen only a few times. The rearrangement links TRBV5-1 to TRBJ2-3; D gene uncertain. CDR3 length: 14 residues. The V gene's germline CDR1 is SGHRS and CDR2 YFSETQ. The V gene lost 3 bases and the J gene lost 5 bases, with 13 bases spanning the gap. The DNA for the CDR3 is TGCGCCAGCAGCTCAGGCCGGGCTGAAGATACGCAGTATTTT. Protein product: CASSSGRAEDTQYF.